This TCR beta chain was sequenced during a study of response to subunit inactivated influenza vaccine. CDR3 size: 16 residues. The V and J ends lost 0 bases and 3 bases respectively, with 14 bases between them. The germline V gene encodes CDR1 SGDLS and CDR2 YYNGEE. TCRdb redid the calling of the RT-PCR reads with MiXCR, one entry per CDR3 protein. The data contain about 620,000 distinct CDR3 sequences, 12% of them seen just once; the ten biggest clones take up roughly 10%. Specimen: PBMCs from blood, collected on the day of vaccination. This sequence joins TRBV9 and TRBJ2-3; D gene ambiguous. The receptor's source is a man aged 50-59 years who received an inactivated influenza vaccine. The CDR3 DNA sequence: TGTGCCAGCAGCGTAGAAGGGATTCCAGCTACAGATACGCAGTATTTT. The encoded protein is CASSVEGIPATDTQYF.